This paragraph reports one TCR beta chain. Its antigen is still unknown. The data derive from a study of shared clonotypes between healthy human individuals. Study results and caveats: Some naive CD4 clonotypes, around 5%, turned up in common across a handful of donors.

The authors split each subset's genomic DNA evenly across several immunoSEQ plates. Assay: immunoSEQ multiplex PCR; the TCRdb copy retains only in-frame clones and omits some. The profile shows more than 850,000 clones, approximately 78% of them singletons. The germline CDR1 and CDR2 sequences are SGHRS and YFSETQ. The CDR3 covers 15 residues. V dropped 4 bases and J dropped 8; count of bases not matched to a gene: 6. The receptor was derived from a young man in good health. Some clones in this sample may be carry-over from other donors' samples. Sequencing used memory CD4+ T cells from PBMCs. Regarding subset: CD45RA-negative fraction. The chain has TRBV5-1 and TRBJ1-4; TRBD1 matches at 12 bases. This CDR3 reads CASSESGTGGEKLFF. The CDR3 nucleotides are TGCGCCAGCAGCGAATCCGGGACAGGGGGCGAAAAACTGTTTTTT.